The clone carrying this T cell receptor beta chain occurred a few times. Per the study methods: Using reference gene primer amplification, nucleated cell counts were estimated. Produced via immunoSEQ multiplex PCR; TCRdb's table is partial and in-frame only. V and J calls and clone size come straight from that table; D and trimming were deduced from the DNA. The sample lists roughly 500,000 clones; over 75% were seen once. The data were obtained in a study of blood T cell repertoires in COVID-19. Study details: Samples taken during acute and convalescent COVID-19 were collected in the United States, Italy and Spain.

Ages ranged from about 18 to 100 years, with residence in 20 to 30 US areas. Sequencing was done on a sample of PBMCs or T cells enriched from blood (not recorded which). The sequence came from a woman aged 40 to 55 who had recovered from COVID-19.

CDR3 sequence reads: CASSDPSTNEKLFF. In DNA form, the CDR3 reads TGTGCCAGCAGTGATCCGTCAACTAATGAAAAACTGTTTTTT. The chain carries TRBV2 and TRBJ1-4; no firm D call. Trimming removed 3 bases at V and 0 bases at J, with 5 bases between. Germline V gene data show CDR1 as SNHLY and CDR2 as FYNNEI. The CDR3 has 14 residues.